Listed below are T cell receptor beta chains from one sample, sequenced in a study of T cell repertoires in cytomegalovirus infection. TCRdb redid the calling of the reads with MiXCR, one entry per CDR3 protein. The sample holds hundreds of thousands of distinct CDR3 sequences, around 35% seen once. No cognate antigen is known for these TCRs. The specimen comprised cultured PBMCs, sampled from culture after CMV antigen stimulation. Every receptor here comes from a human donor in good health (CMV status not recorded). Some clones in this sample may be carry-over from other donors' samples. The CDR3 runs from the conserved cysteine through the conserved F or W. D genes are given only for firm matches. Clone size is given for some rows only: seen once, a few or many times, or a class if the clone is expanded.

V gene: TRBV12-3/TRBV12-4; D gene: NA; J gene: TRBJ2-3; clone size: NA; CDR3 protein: CASSPGHSTDTQYF; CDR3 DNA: TGTGCCAGCAGCCCCGGACATTCCACAGATACGCAGTATTTT
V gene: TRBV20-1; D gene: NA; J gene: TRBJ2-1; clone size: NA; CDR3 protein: CSARPFRGTYNEQFF; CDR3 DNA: TGCAGTGCTCGCCCCTTTAGGGGGACATACAATGAGCAGTTCTTC
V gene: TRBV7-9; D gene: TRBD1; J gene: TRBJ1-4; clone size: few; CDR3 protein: CASSLSGGGGEKLFF; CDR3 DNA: TGTGCCAGCAGCTTAAGTGGAGGGGGCGGTGAAAAACTGTTTTTT
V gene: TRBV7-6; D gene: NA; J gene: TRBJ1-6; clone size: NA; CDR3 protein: CASKVDPSPLHF; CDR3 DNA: TGTGCCAGCAAGGTAGATCCTTCACCCCTCCACTTT
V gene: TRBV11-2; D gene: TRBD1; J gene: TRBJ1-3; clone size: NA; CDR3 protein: CASSFTGAGNTIYF; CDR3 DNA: TGTGCCAGCAGCTTTACAGGGGCTGGAAACACCATATATTTT
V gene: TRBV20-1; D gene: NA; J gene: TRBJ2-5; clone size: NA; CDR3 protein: CSGQDQETQYF; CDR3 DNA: TGCAGTGGGCAGGACCAAGAGACCCAGTACTTC
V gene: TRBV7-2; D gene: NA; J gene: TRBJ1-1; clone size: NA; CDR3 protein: CASSPGGVLTEAFF; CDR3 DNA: TGTGCCAGCAGTCCCGGAGGGGTTTTGACTGAAGCTTTCTTT
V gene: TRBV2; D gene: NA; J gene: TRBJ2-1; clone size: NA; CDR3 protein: CASSYYGPGGPHNEQFF; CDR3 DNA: TGTGCCAGCAGTTATTATGGACCCGGGGGTCCCCACAATGAGCAGTTCTTC
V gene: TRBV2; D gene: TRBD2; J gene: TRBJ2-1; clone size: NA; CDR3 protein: CASKPLSGKDTEQFF; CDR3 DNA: TGTGCCAGCAAACCACTTAGCGGGAAAGATACTGAGCAGTTCTTC
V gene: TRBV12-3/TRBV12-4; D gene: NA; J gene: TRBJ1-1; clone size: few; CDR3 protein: CASSSGLGAEAFF; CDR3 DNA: TGTGCCAGCAGTTCGGGCCTTGGGGCTGAAGCTTTCTTT
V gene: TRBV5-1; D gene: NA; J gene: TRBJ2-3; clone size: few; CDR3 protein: CASSLLGTISTDTQYF; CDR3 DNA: TGCGCCAGCAGCTTGCTCGGGACGATCAGCACAGATACGCAGTATTTT
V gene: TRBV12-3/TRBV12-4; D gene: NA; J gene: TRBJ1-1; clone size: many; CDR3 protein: CASSLTMNTEAFF; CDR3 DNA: TGTGCCAGTAGTCTAACTATGAACACTGAAGCTTTCTTT
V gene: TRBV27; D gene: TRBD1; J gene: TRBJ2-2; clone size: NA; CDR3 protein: CASSQFIGVQGAGTGELFF; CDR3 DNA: TGTGCCAGCAGCCAATTTATAGGGGTACAGGGGGCCGGCACCGGGGAGCTGTTTTTT
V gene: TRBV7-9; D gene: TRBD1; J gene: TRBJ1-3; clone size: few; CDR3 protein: CASSYGTAGNTIYF; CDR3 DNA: TGTGCCAGCAGCTACGGGACAGCTGGAAACACCATATATTTT
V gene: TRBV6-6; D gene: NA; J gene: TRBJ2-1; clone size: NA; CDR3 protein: CASSYMGTDYNEQFF; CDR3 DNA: TGTGCCAGCAGTTACATGGGGACGGACTACAATGAGCAGTTCTTC
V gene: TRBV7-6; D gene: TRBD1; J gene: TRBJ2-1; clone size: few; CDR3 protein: CASSSIGQGNEQFF; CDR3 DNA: TGTGCCAGCAGCTCAATCGGACAGGGCAATGAGCAGTTCTTC